This T cell receptor (beta chain) was sequenced for a study of blood T cell repertoires in COVID-19. This clone has a handful of counts. Other DNA sequences from this sample encode an identical CDR3 as well. Clinical history reported by participants formed the basis on which cohorts were assigned. Method: immunoSEQ multiplex PCR; TCRdb's copy keeps in-frame clones and lacks some. Of approximately 400,000 clones listed, around 90% are singletons. V trimming: 0 bases; J trimming: 2 bases; junction bases outside the gene matches: 4. The germline CDR1 and CDR2 sequences are MNHEY and SVGAGI. CDR3 size: 15 residues.

The sequence was obtained from a woman between 18 and 30 years old who had recovered from COVID-19. Sequenced input: PBMCs or T cells enriched from blood (not recorded which). This rearrangement joins TRBV6-5 to TRBJ2-7; 7 bases agree with TRBD2. The CDR3 is CASSYSGEGTYEQYF. In DNA, the CDR3 is TGTGCCAGCAGTTACTCAGGGGAGGGGACCTACGAGCAGTACTTC.